This is a list of T cell receptor beta chains from one sample in a study of T-cell reconstitution after alpha-beta-depleted transplantation in children. MiXCR, run by TCRdb on the PCR reads, gives a single entry per CDR3 protein. The sample gives approximately 400,000 distinct CDR3 sequences, 11% of which show up once; over 4.5% is in the top ten. The material sequenced was PBMCs from the stem cell graft donor, taken from the stem cell graft. The receptors were sampled from a human donor who donated a stem cell graft to a child with acute myeloid leukemia. Both conserved end residues are part of each CDR3. Fields, in order: D gene, J gene, clone size, V gene, CDR3 length, CDR3 protein, CDR3 DNA. A D gene is named only where the DNA matches it firmly. Expanded clones get a size class; other rows say once, few or many, or leave the size out.

TRBD1,TRBJ2-3,many,TRBV12-3/TRBV12-4,16,CASSTRTGGSTDTQYF,TGTGCCAGCAGTACCCGGACAGGGGGTAGCACAGATACGCAGTATTTT
NA,TRBJ2-1,NA,TRBV5-1,13,CASSLPAYNEQFF,TGCGCCAGCAGCCTACCAGCCTACAATGAGCAGTTCTTC
NA,TRBJ1-5,NA,TRBV7-2,14,CASSPKYSNQPQHF,TGTGCCAGCAGCCCGAAATATAGCAATCAGCCCCAGCATTTT
NA,TRBJ2-1,few,TRBV18,17,CASSQREAWKGIHEQFF,TGTGCCAGCTCACAAAGGGAGGCTTGGAAGGGAATACATGAGCAGTTCTTC
NA,TRBJ2-1,few,TRBV5-1,16,CASSNSIQVSYNEQFF,TGCGCCAGCAGCAACTCGATCCAGGTCTCCTACAATGAGCAGTTCTTC
TRBD2,TRBJ2-1,NA,TRBV20-1,13,CSASGGDYNEQFF,TGCAGTGCTAGCGGGGGGGATTACAATGAGCAGTTCTTC
TRBD2,TRBJ2-1,NA,TRBV20-1,14,CSAGLPGLANEQFF,TGCAGTGCTGGTTTACCGGGACTAGCAAATGAGCAGTTCTTC
NA,TRBJ2-5,NA,TRBV10-3,14,CAISETDGTETQYF,TGTGCCATCAGTGAGACGGACGGAACAGAGACCCAGTACTTC
NA,TRBJ1-4,few,TRBV5-1,14,CASSLAGDIGKLFF,TGCGCCAGCAGCTTGGCAGGGGACATCGGAAAACTGTTTTTT
NA,TRBJ2-2,many,TRBV5-1,13,CASSQGTAGELFF,TGCGCCAGCAGTCAAGGAACAGCCGGGGAGCTGTTTTTT
TRBD1,TRBJ2-1,NA,TRBV9,15,CASTRRDRIYNEQFF,TGTGCCAGCACCCGCCGGGACAGGATTTACAATGAGCAGTTCTTC
NA,TRBJ2-3,NA,TRBV7-2,15,CASSYTGSRTDTQYF,TGTGCCAGCAGCTATACAGGGTCTAGGACAGATACGCAGTATTTT
NA,TRBJ1-5,few,TRBV18,15,CASSETGRSNQPQHF,TGTGCCAGCTCAGAGACTGGACGAAGCAATCAGCCCCAGCATTTT
TRBD1,TRBJ1-1,NA,TRBV12-3/TRBV12-4,15,CASSFRQGTGTEAFF,TGTGCCAGCAGTTTTCGACAGGGCACGGGCACTGAAGCTTTCTTT
NA,TRBJ2-5,NA,TRBV2,10,CASARETQYF,TGTGCCAGTGCTCGTGAGACCCAGTACTTC
TRBD1,TRBJ2-1,NA,TRBV30,11,CAWSGTGVEFF,TGTGCCTGGAGTGGGACAGGGGTTGAGTTCTTC
TRBD1,TRBJ1-5,few,TRBV20-1,15,CSAPGQGGQGQPQHF,TGCAGTGCCCCGGGACAGGGGGGACAGGGACAGCCCCAGCATTTT
NA,TRBJ2-1,few,TRBV5-4,14,CASSHRGPHNEQFF,TGTGCCAGCAGCCATCGAGGCCCCCACAATGAGCAGTTCTTC
TRBD2,TRBJ2-5,few,TRBV5-5,18,CASSTRPGLAGIGETQYF,TGTGCCAGCAGCACCCGTCCGGGACTAGCTGGAATCGGGGAGACCCAGTACTTC
NA,TRBJ2-5,many,TRBV12-3/TRBV12-4,15,CASSRRRGREETQYF,TGTGCCAGCAGCCGCCGTAGAGGCCGCGAGGAGACCCAGTACTTC
NA,TRBJ1-2,few,TRBV7-2,14,CASSLAVQGYGYTF,TGTGCCAGCAGCTTAGCGGTACAGGGCTATGGCTACACCTTC
TRBD2,TRBJ2-3,few,TRBV20-1,17,CSVRRAGGPPRTDTQYF,TGCAGTGTCAGACGAGCGGGGGGGCCTCCTCGCACAGATACGCAGTATTTT
NA,TRBJ2-1,NA,TRBV7-8,16,CASSFNRASRSNEQFF,TGTGCCAGCAGCTTTAACAGGGCCAGCCGGAGCAATGAGCAGTTCTTC
NA,TRBJ2-1,many,TRBV12-5,15,CASGLEGGPYNEQFF,TGTGCTAGTGGTTTGGAGGGGGGGCCCTACAATGAGCAGTTCTTC
NA,TRBJ2-2,once,TRBV14,14,CASLTSANTGELFF,TGTGCCAGCCTCACGTCCGCGAACACCGGGGAGCTGTTTTTT
NA,TRBJ2-1,NA,TRBV5-1,18,CASSLELISGRGSGEQFF,TGCGCCAGCAGCTTGGAGCTAATATCTGGCAGGGGAAGTGGTGAGCAGTTCTTC
NA,TRBJ2-5,NA,TRBV4-1,13,CASSQGLRETQYF,TGCGCCAGCAGCCAGGGACTCCGAGAGACCCAGTACTTC
NA,TRBJ2-4,NA,TRBV7-8,21,CASNPPAVGPPVCWAKNIQYF,TGTGCCAGCAACCCCCCGGCGGTTGGTCCCCCCGTTTGTTGGGCCAAAAACATTCAGTACTTC
NA,TRBJ2-1,few,TRBV4-1,13,CASSVRDGNEQFF,TGCGCCAGCAGCGTCAGGGATGGCAATGAGCAGTTCTTC
NA,TRBJ2-1,NA,TRBV2,14,CASSAPARGDEQFF,TGTGCCAGCAGCGCCCCGGCCAGGGGCGATGAGCAGTTCTTC
NA,TRBJ1-5,few,TRBV7-2,14,CASTPTGNNQPQHF,TGTGCCAGCACCCCGACAGGAAACAATCAGCCCCAGCATTTT
NA,TRBJ1-3,NA,TRBV6-5,13,CASSYSITAAIYF,TGTGCCAGCAGTTACTCGATCACAGCGGCCATATATTTT
NA,TRBJ2-7,few,TRBV6-1,14,CASSTLDSSYEQYF,TGTGCCAGCAGTACCCTGGACAGCTCCTACGAGCAGTACTTC
NA,TRBJ1-1,NA,TRBV19,10,CAIGRTEAFF,TGTGCCATTGGAAGAACTGAAGCTTTCTTT
TRBD2,TRBJ2-3,NA,TRBV20-1,15,CSAQGGGGHTDTQYF,TGCAGTGCTCAGGGAGGCGGGGGGCACACAGATACGCAGTATTTT
NA,TRBJ2-5,NA,TRBV20-1,17,CSARDPFGAVEKETQYF,TGCAGTGCTAGAGATCCATTCGGCGCCGTCGAGAAGGAGACCCAGTACTTC
TRBD1,TRBJ2-5,few,TRBV5-1,15,CASSLGPGQQETQYF,TGCGCCAGCAGCTTGGGCCCGGGACAGCAAGAGACCCAGTACTTC
NA,TRBJ2-7,NA,TRBV7-8,13,CASSLDRQYEQYF,TGTGCCAGCAGCTTAGATCGGCAATACGAGCAGTACTTC
NA,TRBJ1-2,NA,TRBV12-5,14,CASGLWGSGYGYTF,TGTGCTAGTGGTTTGTGGGGATCGGGCTATGGCTACACCTTC
NA,TRBJ1-1,few,TRBV2,14,CASMPSWGRTEAFF,TGTGCCAGCATGCCCTCCTGGGGACGGACTGAAGCTTTCTTT
NA,TRBJ2-1,many,TRBV7-2,16,CASSPPSRLFITEQFF,TGTGCCAGCAGCCCACCTAGCAGACTGTTTATTACTGAGCAGTTCTTC